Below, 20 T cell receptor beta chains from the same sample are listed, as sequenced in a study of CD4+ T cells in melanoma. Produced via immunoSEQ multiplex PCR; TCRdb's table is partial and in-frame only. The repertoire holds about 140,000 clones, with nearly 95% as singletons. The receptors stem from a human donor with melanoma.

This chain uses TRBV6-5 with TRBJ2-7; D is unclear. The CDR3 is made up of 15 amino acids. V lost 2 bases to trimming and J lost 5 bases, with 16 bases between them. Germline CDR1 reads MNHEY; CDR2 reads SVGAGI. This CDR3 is CASSYKDGEINEQYF. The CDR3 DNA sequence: TGTGCCAGCAGTTACAAAGACGGAGAGATTAACGAGCAGTACTTC.

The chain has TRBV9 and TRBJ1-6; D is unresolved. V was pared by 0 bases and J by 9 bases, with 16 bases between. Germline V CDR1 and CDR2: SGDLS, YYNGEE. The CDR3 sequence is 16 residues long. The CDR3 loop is CASSVAGMTGVSPLHF. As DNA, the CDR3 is TGTGCCAGCAGCGTAGCGGGGATGACGGGAGTTTCACCCCTCCACTTT.

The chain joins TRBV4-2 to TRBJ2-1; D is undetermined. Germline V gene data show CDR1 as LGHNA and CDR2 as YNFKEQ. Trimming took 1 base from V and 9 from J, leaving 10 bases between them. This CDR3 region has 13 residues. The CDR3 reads CASSQVSRGEQFF. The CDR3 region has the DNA TGTGCCAGCAGCCAAGTAAGCCGCGGTGAGCAGTTCTTC.

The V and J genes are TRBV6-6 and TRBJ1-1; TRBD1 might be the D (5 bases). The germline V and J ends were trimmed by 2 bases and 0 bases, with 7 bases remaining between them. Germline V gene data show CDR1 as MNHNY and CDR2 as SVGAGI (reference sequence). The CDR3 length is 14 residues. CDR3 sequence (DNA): TGTGCCAGCAGTTACGGGGGGTTGAACACTGAAGCTTTCTTT. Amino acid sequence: CASSYGGLNTEAFF.

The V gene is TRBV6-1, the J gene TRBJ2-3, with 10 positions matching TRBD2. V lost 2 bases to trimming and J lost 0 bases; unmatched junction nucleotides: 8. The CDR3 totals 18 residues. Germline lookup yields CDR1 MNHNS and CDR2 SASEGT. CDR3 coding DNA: TGTGCCAGCAGTGAATGGGGTAGCGGGGGGTCTAGCACAGATACGCAGTATTTT. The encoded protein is CASSEWGSGGSSTDTQYF.

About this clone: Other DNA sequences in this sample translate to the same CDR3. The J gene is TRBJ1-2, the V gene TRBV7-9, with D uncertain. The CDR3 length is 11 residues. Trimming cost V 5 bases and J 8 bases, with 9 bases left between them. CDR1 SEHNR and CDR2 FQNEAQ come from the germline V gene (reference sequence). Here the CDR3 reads CASSPGRGYTF. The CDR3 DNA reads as TGTGCCAGCAGCCCTGGTAGGGGCTACACCTTC.

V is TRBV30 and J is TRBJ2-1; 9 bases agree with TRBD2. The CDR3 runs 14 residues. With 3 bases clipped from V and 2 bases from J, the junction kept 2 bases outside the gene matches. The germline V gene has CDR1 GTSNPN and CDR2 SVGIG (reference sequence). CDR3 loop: CAWRRGGTYNEQFF. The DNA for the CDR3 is TGTGCCTGGAGGCGGGGGGGCACCTACAATGAGCAGTTCTTC. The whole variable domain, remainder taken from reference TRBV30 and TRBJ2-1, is SQTIHQWPATLVQPVGSPLSLECTVEGTSNPNLYWYRQAAGRGLQLLFYSVGIGQISSEVPQNLSASRPQDRQFILSSKKLLLSDSGFYLCAWRRGGTYNEQFFGPGTRLTVL.

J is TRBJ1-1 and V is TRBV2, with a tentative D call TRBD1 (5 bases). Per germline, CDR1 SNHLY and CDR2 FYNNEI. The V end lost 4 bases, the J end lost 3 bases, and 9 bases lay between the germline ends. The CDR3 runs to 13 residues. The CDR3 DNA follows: TGTGCCAGCAGTGCAGGGATTGACACTGAAGCTTTCTTT. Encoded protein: CASSAGIDTEAFF. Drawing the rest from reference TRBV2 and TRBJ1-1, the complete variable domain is EPEVTQTPSHQVTQMGQEVILRCVPISNHLYFYWYRQILGQKVEFLVSFYNNEISEKSEIFDDQFSVERPDGSNFTLKIRSTKLEDSAMYFCASSAGIDTEAFFGQGTRLTVV.

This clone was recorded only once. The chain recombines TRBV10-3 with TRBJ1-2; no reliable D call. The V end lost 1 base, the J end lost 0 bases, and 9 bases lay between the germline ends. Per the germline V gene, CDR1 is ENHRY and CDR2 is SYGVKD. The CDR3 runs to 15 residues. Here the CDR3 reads CAISEYSQANYGYTF. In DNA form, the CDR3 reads TGTGCCATCAGTGAGTACTCTCAGGCTAACTATGGCTACACCTTC.

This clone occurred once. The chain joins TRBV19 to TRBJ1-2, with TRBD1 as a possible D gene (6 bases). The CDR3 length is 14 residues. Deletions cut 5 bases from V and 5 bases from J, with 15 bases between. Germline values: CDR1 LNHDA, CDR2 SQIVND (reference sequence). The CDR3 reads CASSAYPTGYGYTF. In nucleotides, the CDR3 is TGTGCCAGTAGTGCATATCCGACAGGTTATGGCTACACCTTC. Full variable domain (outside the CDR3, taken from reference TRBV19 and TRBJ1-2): DGGITQSPKYLFRKEGQNVTLSCEQNLNHDAMYWYRQDPGQGLRLIYYSQIVNDFQKGDIAEGYSVSREKKESFPLTVTSAQKNPTAFYLCASSAYPTGYGYTFGSGTRLTVV.

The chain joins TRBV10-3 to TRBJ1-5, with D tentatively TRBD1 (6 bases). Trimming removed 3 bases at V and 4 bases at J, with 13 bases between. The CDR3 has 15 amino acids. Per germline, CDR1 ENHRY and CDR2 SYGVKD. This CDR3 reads CAISEWGAGNQPQHF. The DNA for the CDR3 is TGTGCCATCAGTGAATGGGGGGCAGGGAATCAGCCCCAGCATTTT.

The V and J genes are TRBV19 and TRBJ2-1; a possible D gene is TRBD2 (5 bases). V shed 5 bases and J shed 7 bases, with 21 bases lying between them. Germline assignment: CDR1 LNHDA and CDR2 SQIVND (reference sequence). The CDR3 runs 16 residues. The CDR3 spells CASSAATRNPRNEQFF. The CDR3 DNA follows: TGTGCCAGTAGTGCCGCTACTAGGAATCCTCGGAATGAGCAGTTCTTC.

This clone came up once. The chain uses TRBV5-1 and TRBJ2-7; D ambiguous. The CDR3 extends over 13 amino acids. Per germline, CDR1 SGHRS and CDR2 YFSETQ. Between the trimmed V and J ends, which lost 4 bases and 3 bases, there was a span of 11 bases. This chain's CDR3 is CASSPMNYYEQYF. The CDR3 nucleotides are TGCGCCAGCAGCCCTATGAACTACTACGAGCAGTACTTC.

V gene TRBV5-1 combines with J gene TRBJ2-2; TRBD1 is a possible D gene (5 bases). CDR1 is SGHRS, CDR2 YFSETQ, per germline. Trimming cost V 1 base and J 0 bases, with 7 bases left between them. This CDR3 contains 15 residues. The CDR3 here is CASSLPGSNTGELFF. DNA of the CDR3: TGCGCCAGCAGCTTGCCAGGGTCGAACACCGGGGAGCTGTTTTTT.

This chain's CDR3 is CASSLAGLASIETQYF. The CDR3 nucleotides are TGTGCCAGCAGCCTCGCCGGACTAGCGTCTATAGAGACCCAGTACTTC. V gene TRBV14 combines with J gene TRBJ2-5, with 9 bases lining up with TRBD2. From germline, CDR1 is SGHDN and CDR2 FVKESK. This CDR3 is built from 16 residues. J was trimmed by 4 bases and V by 4 bases; bases with no gene match: 10.

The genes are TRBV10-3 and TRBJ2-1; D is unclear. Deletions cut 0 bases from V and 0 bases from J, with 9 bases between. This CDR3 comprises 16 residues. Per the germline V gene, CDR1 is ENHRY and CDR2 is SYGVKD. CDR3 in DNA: TGTGCCATCAGTGAGTCGACTCACAGCTCCTACAATGAGCAGTTCTTC. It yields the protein CAISESTHSSYNEQFF.

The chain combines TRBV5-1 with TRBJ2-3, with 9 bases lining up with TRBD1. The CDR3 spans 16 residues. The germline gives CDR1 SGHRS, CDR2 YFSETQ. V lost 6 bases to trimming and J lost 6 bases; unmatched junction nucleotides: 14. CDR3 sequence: CASIPGGGQGVDTQYF. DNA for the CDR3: TGCGCCAGCATCCCTGGGGGGGGACAGGGCGTGGATACGCAGTATTTT. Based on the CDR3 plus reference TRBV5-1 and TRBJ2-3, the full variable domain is KAGVTQTPRYLIKTRGQQVTLSCSPISGHRSVSWYQQTPGQGLQFLFEYFSETQRNKGNFPGRFSGRQFSNSRSEMNVSTLELGDSALYLCASIPGGGQGVDTQYFGPGTRLTVL.

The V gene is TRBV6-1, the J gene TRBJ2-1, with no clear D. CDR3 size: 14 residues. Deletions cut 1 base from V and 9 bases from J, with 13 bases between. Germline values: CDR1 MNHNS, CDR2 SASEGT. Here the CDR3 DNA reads TGTGCCAGCAGTGAAGACCCCCGGCAGACTGAGCAGTTCTTC. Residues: CASSEDPRQTEQFF.

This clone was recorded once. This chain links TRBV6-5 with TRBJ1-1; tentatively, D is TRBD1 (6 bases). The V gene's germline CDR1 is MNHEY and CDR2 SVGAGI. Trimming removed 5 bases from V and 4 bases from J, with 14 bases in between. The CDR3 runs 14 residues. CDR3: CASSRGQSATEAFF. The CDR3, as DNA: TGTGCCAGCAGTAGAGGACAGAGCGCCACTGAAGCTTTCTTT.

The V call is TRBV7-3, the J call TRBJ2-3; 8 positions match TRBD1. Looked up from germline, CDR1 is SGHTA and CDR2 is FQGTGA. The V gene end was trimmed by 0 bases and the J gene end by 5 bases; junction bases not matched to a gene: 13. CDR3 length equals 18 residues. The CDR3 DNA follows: TGTGCCAGCAGCTTAACGCCCTTCGCGGGACAGGCAGGAGATACGCAGTATTTT. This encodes CASSLTPFAGQAGDTQYF.